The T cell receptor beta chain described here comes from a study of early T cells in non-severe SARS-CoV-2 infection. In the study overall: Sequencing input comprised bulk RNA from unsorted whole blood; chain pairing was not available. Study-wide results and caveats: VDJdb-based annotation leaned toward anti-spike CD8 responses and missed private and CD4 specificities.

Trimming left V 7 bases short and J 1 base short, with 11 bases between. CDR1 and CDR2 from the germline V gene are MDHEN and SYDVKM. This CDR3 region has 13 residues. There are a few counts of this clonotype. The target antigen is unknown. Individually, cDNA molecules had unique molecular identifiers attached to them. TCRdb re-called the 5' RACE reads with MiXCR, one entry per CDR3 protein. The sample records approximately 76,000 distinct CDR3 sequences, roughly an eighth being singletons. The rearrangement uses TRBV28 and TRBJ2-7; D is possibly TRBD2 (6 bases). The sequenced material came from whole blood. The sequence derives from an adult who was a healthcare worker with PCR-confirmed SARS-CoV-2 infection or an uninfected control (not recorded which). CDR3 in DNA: TGTGCCAGCATCCAGGGACTTTCCTACGAGCAGTACTTC. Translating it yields CASIQGLSYEQYF.